Presented here are 6 T cell receptor beta chains from one specimen sequenced in a study of vaccination effects on CD4 cells after COVID-19. Antigens for these TCRs are unknown. In the ViraFEST assay, antigen-specific CD4+ clonotypes were identified by expansion after peptide-pool stimulation. The authors isolated CD4+ T cells after about 10 days of culture. Vaccinated participants had no history of SARS-CoV-2 infection and tested negative for nucleocapsid antibodies. Profiling relied on immunoSEQ multiplex PCR, and the TCRdb table lists in-frame clones only, not all of them. The data hold tens of thousands of clones, with about 63% observed a single time. This sample comprised CD4+ T cells from PBMCs cultured with HCoV-NL63 spike peptides, obtained before COVID-19 vaccination. The source is a human donor who received a COVID-19 vaccine.

The V gene is TRBV5-1, the J gene TRBJ1-4; 7 nucleotides agree with TRBD1. J was trimmed by 3 bases and V by 4 bases; bases with no gene match: 3. Germline CDR1 and CDR2: SGHRS and YFSETQ. The CDR3 sequence is 14 residues long. The CDR3 DNA sequence: TGCGCCAGCAGCACCGGGACAGCTAATGAAAAACTGTTTTTT. This codes for CASSTGTANEKLFF. Drawing the rest from reference TRBV5-1 and TRBJ1-4, the complete variable domain is KAGVTQTPRYLIKTRGQQVTLSCSPISGHRSVSWYQQTPGQGLQFLFEYFSETQRNKGNFPGRFSGRQFSNSRSEMNVSTLELGDSALYLCASSTGTANEKLFFGSGTQLSVL.

V gene TRBV4-1 combines with J gene TRBJ2-1; D is unclear. Germline values: CDR1 MGHRA, CDR2 YSYEKL. Trimming removed 1 base at V and 0 bases at J, with 10 bases between. CDR3 length: 16 residues. DNA for the CDR3: TGCGCCAGCAGCCAAGTCGACCTAGTCTCCTACAATGAGCAGTTCTTC. This translates into CASSQVDLVSYNEQFF.

This rearrangement joins TRBV6-5 to TRBJ1-5; D may be TRBD1 (5 bases). Germline V gene lookup returns CDR1 MNHEY and CDR2 SVGAGI. V was clipped by 7 bases and J by 0 bases, with 13 bases between them. This CDR3 contains 15 residues. In DNA, the CDR3 is TGTGCCAGCATTAGACAGCCTAATAGCAATCAGCCCCAGCATTTT. Protein sequence: CASIRQPNSNQPQHF.

The rearrangement uses TRBV27 and TRBJ1-4; no clear D. Germline CDR1 is MNHEY and CDR2 is SMNVEV (reference sequence). CDR3 size: 15 residues. Deletions cut 1 base from V and 8 bases from J, with 14 bases between. In DNA form, the CDR3 reads TGTGCCAGCAGTTTATATAGGGCCCTCGGGGAAAAACTGTTTTTT. This gives the protein CASSLYRALGEKLFF.

This chain uses TRBV7-2 with TRBJ2-3; 11 bases fit TRBD2. Germline lookup yields CDR1 SGHTA and CDR2 FQGNSA. CDR3 length: 16 residues. V lost 5 bases and J lost 7; bases outside the gene matches: 11. CDR3 sequence reads: CASSLRTSGSRYTQYF. DNA of the CDR3: TGTGCCAGCAGCCTAAGAACTAGCGGGAGCCGATATACGCAGTATTTT.

Concerning this clone itself: In the same sample, other DNA sequences code for this CDR3. The J gene is TRBJ1-2, the V gene TRBV20-1; D not resolved. V was clipped by 3 bases and J by 4 bases, with 6 bases between them. The CDR3 spans 11 residues. The germline gives CDR1 DFQATT, CDR2 SNEGSKA (reference sequence). The CDR3 loop is CSASGGYGYTF. The CDR3 DNA is TGCAGTGCTAGTGGAGGCTATGGCTACACCTTC.